These 24 T cell receptor beta chains were all obtained from the same sample, sequenced in a study of cytomegalovirus exposure and HLA in healthy donors. The protocol was immunoSEQ multiplex PCR, while the TCRdb copy is restricted to in-frame clones and leaves out a portion. Among about 74,000 clones listed, 90% to 95% were seen once. Sequencing was performed on PBMCs. Receptor source: a woman between 18 and 30 years old in good health and CMV-seropositive.

With respect to this clone: Other DNA sequences in the same sample also yield this CDR3. V and J are TRBV7-9 and TRBJ2-3; D might be TRBD1 (5 bases). This CDR3 region has 13 residues. V was clipped by 1 base and J by 4 bases, with 6 bases between them. Looked up from germline, CDR1 is SEHNR and CDR2 is FQNEAQ (reference sequence). This CDR3 reads CASSLEGADTQYF. DNA for the CDR3: TGTGCCAGCAGCTTAGAAGGGGCAGATACGCAGTATTTT.

This chain uses TRBV2 with TRBJ1-2; weak D call: TRBD1 (6 bases). V was trimmed by 7 bases and J by 7 bases, leaving 16 bases between them. The CDR3 covers 13 residues. Germline V gene sequence: CDR1 SNHLY, CDR2 FYNNEI. In DNA, the CDR3 is TGTGCCAGCAACGCGGCAGGGGTAATTGGCTACACCTTC. It encodes CASNAAGVIGYTF.

This sequence joins TRBV30 and TRBJ2-5; 7 bases map to TRBD1. V was clipped by 0 bases and J by 5 bases; unmatched bases: 6. CDR1 GTSNPN and CDR2 SVGIG come from the germline V gene (reference sequence). The CDR3 has 14 amino acids. The CDR3 DNA follows: TGTGCCTGGAGTGTAAACAGGGGCCAGGAGACCCAGTACTTC. Translating gives CAWSVNRGQETQYF.

The J gene is TRBJ2-1, the V gene TRBV9, with TRBD2 matching over 8 bases. With V trimmed by 1 base and J by 7 bases, 7 bases remained unmatched. Germline values: CDR1 SGDLS, CDR2 YYNGEE. The CDR3 covers 15 residues. The CDR3 protein is CASSVSGSGSNEQFF. The CDR3 nucleotides read TGTGCCAGCAGCGTAAGCGGGAGCGGGTCGAATGAGCAGTTCTTC.

The chain's CDR3 is CASGSGTAYQPQHF. The DNA for the CDR3 is TGTGCTAGTGGTTCCGGGACAGCCTATCAGCCCCAGCATTTT. The genes are TRBV12-5 and TRBJ1-5, with 7 positions matching TRBD1. The CDR3 extends over 14 amino acids. The germline CDR1 and CDR2 sequences are LGHNT and FRNRAP. The junction had 5 bases not matched to a gene; V was cut back by 4 bases and J by 5 bases.

The gene calls are TRBV6-4 and TRBJ2-2, with 8 nucleotides matching TRBD2. The CDR3 spans 16 residues. CDR1 is MRHNA and CDR2 is SNTAGT in the germline V gene. J gave up 1 base and V 5 bases, and 6 bases lay outside the gene matches. DNA of the CDR3: TGTGCCAGCAGTTTGACAGCGGGGGAGAACACCGGGGAGCTGTTTTTT. The encoded protein is CASSLTAGENTGELFF.

The rearrangement links TRBV5-1 to TRBJ2-2, with D possibly TRBD1 on 6 matching bases. The CDR3 totals 15 residues. Trimming took 1 base from V and 3 from J, leaving 10 bases between them. Germline lookup yields CDR1 SGHRS and CDR2 YFSETQ. CDR3 sequence (DNA): TGCGCCAGCAGCTTGATCCCAGGGGACACCGGGGAGCTGTTTTTT. Residues: CASSLIPGDTGELFF.

The chain couples TRBV7-2 to TRBJ2-5; 13 nucleotides line up with TRBD2. Trimming removed 5 bases from V and 3 bases from J; junction bases left unmatched: 15. CDR3 size: 19 residues. The germline CDR1 and CDR2 sequences are SGHTA and FQGNSA. The CDR3 reads CASSPRPPTSGGPKETQYF. As DNA, the CDR3 is TGTGCCAGCAGCCCCCGCCCCCCGACTAGCGGGGGGCCCAAAGAGACCCAGTACTTC.

The rearrangement links TRBV27 to TRBJ1-3; possible D gene TRBD1, 6 bases. Trimming left V 4 bases short and J 0 bases short, with 16 bases between. The CDR3 extends over 17 amino acids. Per germline, CDR1 MNHEY and CDR2 SMNVEV (reference sequence). Here the CDR3 reads CASSSMDSSNSGNTIYF. Here the CDR3 DNA reads TGTGCCAGCAGTTCTATGGACAGTTCCAACTCTGGAAACACCATATATTTT.

The J gene is TRBJ2-5, the V gene TRBV27; D not certain. The V gene's germline CDR1 is MNHEY and CDR2 SMNVEV (reference sequence). V gave up 3 bases and J gave up 4 bases, with 12 bases separating them. The CDR3 consists of 14 residues. The CDR3, as DNA: TGTGCCAGCAGTTTCGCGGTTGAGTCAGAGACCCAGTACTTC. Its translation is CASSFAVESETQYF.

V usage is TRBV11-3 and J usage is TRBJ2-1, with 9 nucleotides matching TRBD2. The junction had 6 bases not matched to a gene; V was cut back by 1 base and J by 2 bases. CDR1 is SGHNT and CDR2 is YENEEA in the germline V gene. The CDR3 totals 17 residues. The CDR3 region is CASSLVPSGGPYNEQFF. DNA of the CDR3: TGTGCCAGCAGCTTAGTCCCGAGCGGGGGGCCCTACAATGAGCAGTTCTTC.

V usage is TRBV9 and J usage is TRBJ1-1; 8 positions match TRBD1. The germline gives CDR1 SGDLS, CDR2 YYNGEE. V lost 2 bases to trimming and J lost 5 bases; unmatched junction nucleotides: 5. CDR3 length: 14 residues. CDR3 in amino acids: CASSVGQGRTEAFF. DNA for the CDR3: TGTGCCAGCAGCGTTGGACAGGGAAGAACTGAAGCTTTCTTT.

The V call is TRBV19, the J call TRBJ2-1, with D uncertain. Germline CDR1 and CDR2: LNHDA and SQIVND (reference sequence). The CDR3 runs to 13 residues. Between the trimmed V and J ends, which lost 8 bases and 2 bases, there was a span of 10 bases. The CDR3 nucleotides are TGTGCCAGTTCCGGAGCGCCCTACAATGAGCAGTTCTTC. Amino acids: CASSGAPYNEQFF.

The J gene is TRBJ1-5, the V gene TRBV7-2; D is ambiguous. This CDR3 has 12 amino acids. V was trimmed by 3 bases and J by 5 bases, leaving 5 bases between them. The germline CDR1 and CDR2 sequences are SGHTA and FQGNSA. CDR3 nucleotides: TGTGCCAGCAGCTTCGGGGATCAGCCCCAGCATTTT. Its protein product is CASSFGDQPQHF.

The V call is TRBV5-1, the J call TRBJ2-7; TRBD2 aligns across 10 bases. The J segment lost 7 bases and the V segment lost 3 bases, leaving 10 bases of the junction unmatched. The CDR3 contains 15 residues. Germline CDR1 reads SGHRS; CDR2 reads YFSETQ. As DNA, the CDR3 is TGCGCCAGCAGCTCCTTAGCGGGAGGACTTACAGAGCAGTACTTC. Encoded protein: CASSSLAGGLTEQYF.

V and J are TRBV5-6 and TRBJ1-2; TRBD1 is a possible D gene (6 bases). CDR3 size: 16 residues. V was pared by 3 bases and J by 3 bases, with 18 bases between. Germline-derived CDR1 and CDR2 are SGHDT and YYEEEE. The CDR3 protein is CASSSPWTESYYGYTF. In nucleotides, the CDR3 is TGTGCCAGCAGCTCCCCCTGGACAGAATCCTACTATGGCTACACCTTC.

This chain joins TRBV27 and TRBJ2-7; 8 bases map to TRBD1. The CDR3 is 17 amino acids. Trimming at V came to 4 bases and at J to 3 bases, leaving 14 bases not matched to a gene. The germline V gene encodes CDR1 MNHEY and CDR2 SMNVEV (reference sequence). The chain's CDR3 is CASSSPDREEGFYEQYF. In DNA form, the CDR3 reads TGTGCCAGCAGTTCCCCGGACAGGGAAGAAGGGTTCTACGAGCAGTACTTC.

This sequence joins TRBV2 and TRBJ2-5, with 7 bases identical to TRBD1. V was pared by 1 base and J by 2 bases, with 10 bases of the junction left unmatched. The CDR3 is made up of 17 amino acids. Germline V gene sequence: CDR1 SNHLY, CDR2 FYNNEI. CDR3 sequence reads: CASSEGVRDRAQETQYF. The CDR3 coding sequence is TGTGCCAGCAGTGAAGGGGTTCGTGACAGGGCTCAAGAGACCCAGTACTTC.

The chain uses TRBV14 and TRBJ2-3; 7 bases are a match to TRBD1. The V gene end was trimmed by 0 bases and the J gene end by 4 bases; junction bases not matched to a gene: 4. This CDR3 region has 15 residues. Germline assignment: CDR1 SGHDN and CDR2 FVKESK. DNA of the CDR3: TGTGCCAGCAGCCAAGATATTGGGACAGCAGATACGCAGTATTTT. Translating it yields CASSQDIGTADTQYF. Based on the CDR3 plus reference TRBV14 and TRBJ2-3, the full variable domain is EAGVTQFPSHSVIEKGQTVTLRCDPISGHDNLYWYRRVMGKEIKFLLHFVKESKQDESGMPNNRFLAERTGGTYSTLKVQPAELEDSGVYFCASSQDIGTADTQYFGPGTRLTVL.

This rearrangement joins TRBV2 to TRBJ2-3, with 7 bases that match TRBD2. Looked up from germline, CDR1 is SNHLY and CDR2 is FYNNEI. The CDR3 runs to 15 residues. Losses at the gene ends were 6 bases for V and 3 bases for J; bases not matched to a gene: 9. CDR3 residues: CASRRGLAVTDTQYF. The DNA for the CDR3 is TGTGCCAGCAGGCGTGGGCTAGCGGTGACAGATACGCAGTATTTT.

The J gene is TRBJ2-7, the V gene TRBV5-4, with D possibly TRBD1 on 5 matching bases. The germline V and J ends were trimmed by 0 bases and 7 bases, with 14 bases remaining between them. From germline, CDR1 is SGHNT and CDR2 YYREEE (reference sequence). The CDR3 length is 14 residues. The CDR3 reads CASSLVQGVGEQYF. The CDR3, as DNA: TGTGCCAGCAGCTTGGTTCAGGGTGTAGGGGAGCAGTACTTC.

This sequence joins TRBV4-1 and TRBJ2-5, with D possibly TRBD2 on 6 matching bases. The CDR3 is 17 residues long. V gave up 1 base and J gave up 4 bases, with 19 bases separating them. The germline gives CDR1 MGHRA, CDR2 YSYEKL. In DNA form, the CDR3 reads TGCGCCAGCAGCCAAGTTGCTAGCGACAGACCTGGAGAGACCCAGTACTTC. It is translated as CASSQVASDRPGETQYF.

This chain uses TRBV5-1 with TRBJ1-2; TRBD1 agrees at 7 bases. There are 13 residues in the CDR3. V was pared by 0 bases and J by 4 bases, with 0 bases of the junction left unmatched. Germline CDR1 reads SGHRS; CDR2 reads YFSETQ. CDR3 DNA sequence: TGCGCCAGCAGCTTGGGGGACAGCTATGGCTACACCTTC. Its translation: CASSLGDSYGYTF.

The chain links TRBV7-8 to TRBJ2-3; 7 bases are shared with TRBD2. V dropped 5 bases and J dropped 2; count of bases not matched to a gene: 7. The germline V gene encodes CDR1 SGHVS and CDR2 FQNEAQ. The CDR3 spans 15 residues. Here the CDR3 DNA reads TGTGCCAGCAGCCGACTAGCCTGGTTCACAGATACGCAGTATTTT. Its translation is CASSRLAWFTDTQYF. The full variable domain, its missing parts supplied by reference TRBV7-8 and TRBJ2-3, is GAGVSQSPRYKVAKRGQDVALRCDPISGHVSLFWYQQALGQGPEFLTYFQNEAQLDKSGLPSDRFFAERPEGSVSTLKIQRTQQEDSAVYLCASSRLAWFTDTQYFGPGTRLTVL.